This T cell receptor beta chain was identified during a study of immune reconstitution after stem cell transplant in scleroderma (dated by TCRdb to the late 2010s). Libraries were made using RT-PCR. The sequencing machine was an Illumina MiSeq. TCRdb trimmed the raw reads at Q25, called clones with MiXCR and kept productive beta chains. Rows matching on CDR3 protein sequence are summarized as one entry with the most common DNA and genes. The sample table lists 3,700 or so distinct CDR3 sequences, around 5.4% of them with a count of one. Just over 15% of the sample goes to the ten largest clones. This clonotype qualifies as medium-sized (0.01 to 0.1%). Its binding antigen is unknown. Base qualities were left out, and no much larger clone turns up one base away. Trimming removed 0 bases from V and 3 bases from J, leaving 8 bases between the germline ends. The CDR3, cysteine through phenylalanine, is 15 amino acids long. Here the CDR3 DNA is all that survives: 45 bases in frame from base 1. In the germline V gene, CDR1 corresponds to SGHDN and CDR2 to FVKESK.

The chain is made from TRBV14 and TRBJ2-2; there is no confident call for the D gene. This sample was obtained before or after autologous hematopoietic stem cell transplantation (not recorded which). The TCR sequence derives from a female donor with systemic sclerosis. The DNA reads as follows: TGTGCCAGCAGCCAAGATATCGGATACACCGGGGAGCTGTTTTTT. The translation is CASSQDIGYTGELFF.